This T cell receptor beta chain was sequenced in a study of Ad26.COV2.S vaccination and SARS-CoV-2 variants. Study as a whole: This donor came from the COV1001 trial of Ad26.COV2.S. Ad26.COV2.S, an intramuscular injection, was given once or twice 56 days apart.

TCRdb's table, derived via immunoSEQ multiplex PCR, lists solely in-frame clones and lacks some. The sample lists 350,000 to 600,000 clones; nearly 90% were seen once. CDR1 GTSNPN and CDR2 SVGIG come from the germline V gene (reference sequence). The CDR3 length is 13 residues. V trimming: 0 bases; J trimming: 5 bases; junction bases outside the gene matches: 3. This clone came up once. Indicated treatment: about 20 received Ad26.COV2.S at low or high dose, single or two shots; about five received placebo; per-sample allocation not given. The samples date from day 63 after the first vaccine or placebo injection. It was Wuhan-strain SARS-CoV-2 spike that the Ad26 vaccine vector expressed.

This sequence was found in a person between 18 and 65 years old who received the Ad26.COV2.S COVID-19 vaccine or a placebo. The sequencing here drew on peripheral blood, taken in a trial of Ad26.COV2.S vaccine versus placebo. The genes are TRBV30 and TRBJ2-7, with TRBD1 matching 8 bases. CDR3 residues: CAWSVTGGNEQYF. CDR3 coding DNA: TGTGCCTGGAGTGTAACAGGGGGGAACGAGCAGTACTTC.